This T cell receptor (beta chain) appears in the sequencing data of a study of T-cell memory formation after mild COVID-19. Study results and limitations: Among contracting clones, CD4+ were mainly CM/EM and CD8+ enriched in EMRA.

Concerning this clonotype: Its antigen remains unknown.

TCRdb re-called the 5' RACE reads through MiXCR, storing one row per CDR3 protein. The sample includes 150,000 to 200,000 distinct CDR3 sequences, roughly 10% of them seen just once. The CDR3 sequence is 13 residues long. The V segment lost 1 base and the J segment 6 bases; nucleotides outside the gene matches: 3. Germline V lookup: CDR1 SGHDN, CDR2 FVKESK. Sequencing was carried out using PBMCs or a T cell subset sorted from them (not recorded which). V gene TRBV14 combines with J gene TRBJ2-7; 7 bases align to TRBD1. The receptor was derived from a man aged 18 to 30 who had mild COVID-19 (a few samples of this study predate the infection). Cell type and time point are not known. The CDR3 coding sequence is TGTGCCAGCAGCCAAGGACAGGGCTTCGAGCAGTACTTC. Translating it yields CASSQGQGFEQYF.